Each of the 2 T cell receptor beta chains below was sequenced from the same sample in a study of blood T cell repertoires in COVID-19. Clones were read by immunoSEQ multiplex PCR, and TCRdb kept only the in-frame ones, dropping some. The profile shows fewer than 350,000 clones, 80% to 90% of them singletons. The sample was PBMCs or T cells enriched from blood (not recorded which). Receptors were obtained from a woman in her thirties or forties with acute COVID-19.

V is TRBV4-1 and J is TRBJ1-2; D possibly corresponds to TRBD1 (5 bases). The germline gives CDR1 MGHRA, CDR2 YSYEKL. CDR3 length equals 15 residues. The germline V and J ends were trimmed by 0 bases and 4 bases, with 12 bases remaining between them. The CDR3 here is CASSQDESGIYGYTF. DNA for the CDR3: TGCGCCAGCAGCCAAGATGAGTCAGGGATCTATGGCTACACCTTC.

The gene calls are TRBV7-9 and TRBJ1-2; 8 nucleotides align to TRBD1. V trimming: 5 bases; J trimming: 7 bases; junction bases outside the gene matches: 6. Per germline, CDR1 SEHNR and CDR2 FQNEAQ (reference sequence). CDR3 size: 13 residues. The CDR3 nucleotides read TGTGCCAGCAGCAGAAGGACAGGGAGTGGCTACACCTTC. As protein: CASSRRTGSGYTF.